This T cell receptor (beta chain) is from a study of CD8+ T cells in alopecia areata (dated by TCRdb to 2016 to 2019). For context, the study as a whole: The treated patients, all with moderate-to-severe alopecia areata, were enrolled in an open-label pilot trial of oral tofacitinib given at 5 to 10 mg twice daily. Patients stayed on tofacitinib for 6 to 18 months and then had 6 months of follow-up off drug so that delayed response and recurrence could be assessed. RNA was obtained with the PAXgene miRNA kit for fixed scalp, the miRNeasy kit for PBMCs, and the RNeasy kit for mouse skin. Human TCRbeta sequencing covered scalp tissue and sorted CD4+ and CD8+ peripheral blood T cells from patchy and totalis/universalis alopecia areata patients and healthy controls. Biopsies were taken from tofacitinib-treated patients at baseline and again at 4 and 24 weeks into treatment, and several of those patients also had a later scalp biopsy. Scalp clonality was compared across normal scalp (n=4), patchy alopecia areata scalp (n=8), and alopecia totalis/universalis scalp (n=8). To study T cell clonal expansion in alopecia areata, the researchers applied high-throughput TCRbeta sequencing to both the C3H/HeJ mouse model and human patients. Amplification of TCRbeta CDR3 regions was done by immunoSEQ multiplex PCR using 35 Vbeta forward primers and 13 Jbeta reverse primers. Beyond this particular receptor, the publication reports: Unlike mouse skin, where gammadelta T cells dominate, normal human skin contains resident alphabeta T cells that get sequenced too, which complicates analysis of the scalp TCR repertoire. Compared with normal scalp, lesional scalp had higher clonality and more expanded CD8+ clones, particularly in alopecia totalis/universalis, a pattern that suggests antigenic drive. Shared TCR sequences between patients were less evident than in mice, which may be partly attributable to HLA diversity in the patient population.

On this clone: This receptor's antigen is unknown. No qualities accompany the bases; no much larger clone lies one base away.

At the junction V is shortened by 1 base and J by 3 bases, with 12 bases in between. The CDR3 runs 15 residues from the cysteine to the phenylalanine. The kept DNA is CDR3 alone, 45 bases in frame from the first base. The germline V gene yields SGHAT for CDR1 and FQNNGV for CDR2. The time point label, read with the paper, signifies: baseline before oral tofacitinib. Lesional scalp punch biopsies and peripheral blood were collected from alopecia areata patients. PBMCs were isolated by density centrifugation and stained for CD3, CD4 and CD8, after which CD4+ and CD8+ T cells were sorted on a FACSAria. The library was generated by the immunoSEQ multiplex PCR assay. RNA was extracted from all samples and reverse transcribed into cDNA as template for TCR sequencing. First-strand cDNA was synthesized with SuperScript III using a 2:1 mix of oligo-dT and random hexamers. Amplification bias was assessed with a synthetic immune receptor repertoire, and residual bias was removed computationally. Turning to the authors' computational methods: Raw reads were preprocessed to remove errors, and CDR3 was defined according to IMGT conventions as the region from the conserved cysteine to phenylalanine. Clonality was computed by normalizing Shannon entropy by log2 of the number of productive unique TCRs and subtracting the result from 1. Scalp TCRbeta sequences were cross-referenced with sorted blood CD4 and CD8 repertoires so that the CD4 or CD8 identity of scalp clones could be inferred. TCRdb took over this immuneACCESS table, retaining in-frame rearrangements with V and J assigned. Such tables are incomplete; in checked studies, under half of the missing clones stem from an unresolved V gene, and the remainder is unexplained. The D gene and trimming were derived from the DNA, and the V and J assignments and clone size from that table. The sample table records approximately 180,000 clones; around 63% of these occur just once. The top ten constitute roughly 1.7% of the sample.

Sequenced material: CD4+ T cells sorted from blood, taken at week 0. This receptor was identified in a human donor with alopecia areata. The receptor chain draws on TRBV11-2 and TRBJ1-1; a confident D gene designation cannot be given. The nucleotide sequence reads as follows: TGTGCCAGCAGCTTAGTTTTCAGAGGACACACTGAAGCTTTCTTT. This sequence encodes CASSLVFRGHTEAFF. Here the CDR3 is joined to the reference TRBV11-2 and TRBJ1-1 genes, and the full variable domain is: EAGVAQSPRYKIIEKRQSVAFWCNPISGHATLYWYQQILGQGPKLLIQFQNNGVVDDSQLPKDRFSAERLKGVDSTLKIQPAKLEDSAVYLCASSLVFRGHTEAFFGQGTRLTVV.